This TCR beta chain was retrieved from a study of blood T cell repertoires in COVID-19. Turning to the study itself: From the United States, Italy and Spain came samples of acute and convalescent COVID-19. The cDNA or gDNA used as material had been derived from T cells, B-cell-depleted T cells, or PBMCs.

Germline CDR1 and CDR2: SGHTA and FQGTGA. The CDR3 totals 15 residues. With V trimmed by 5 bases and J by 2 bases, 5 bases remained unmatched. In the original processing: It was from reference gene primer amplification that nucleated cell counts were estimated. Sequenced by immunoSEQ multiplex PCR; TCRdb stores in-frame clones only, minus some. That table is the source of V, J and clone size, and D and trimming were worked out from the DNA. The top ten clones hold about 3.5% of a sample with 130,000 to 150,000 clones, under 90% of them seen once. This TCR was sampled from a man aged 70-80 years who had recovered from COVID-19. V and J are TRBV7-3 and TRBJ2-3, with TRBD2 matching 9 bases. Sequenced input: peripheral blood. CDR3 sequence (DNA): TGTGCCAGCAGCCCGGGCGGGAGGGACACAGATACGCAGTATTTT. Protein product: CASSPGGRDTDTQYF. The full variable domain, rest sourced from reference TRBV7-3 and TRBJ2-3, is GAGVSQTPSNKVTEKGKYVELRCDPISGHTALYWYRQSLGQGPEFLIYFQGTGAADDSGLPNDRFFAVRPEGSVSTLKIQRTERGDSAVYLCASSPGGRDTDTQYFGPGTRLTVL.